This T cell receptor (beta chain) was sequenced during a study of cytomegalovirus exposure and HLA in healthy donors. General study results and limits: A missense DCLRE1C variant was associated with V- and J-gene trimming of TCR beta chains in a later analysis, and an independent cohort replicated the association.

Comments on this clone: Its antigen is as yet unknown.

The PCR had 60 Vbeta and 13 Jbeta primers. Generated by immunoSEQ multiplex PCR, the TCRdb table keeps only in-frame clones and is missing some. Of around 100,000 clones detected, more than 70% appear once; the ten largest clones hold 4.4%. It was healthy bone marrow donors who served as donors. Although they were nominally healthy when sampled, donors likely had unrecorded immune exposures. CDR3 length equals 13 residues. The trim removed 6 bases at V and 10 bases at J, leaving 8 bases unmatched. CDR1 is WNHNN, CDR2 SYGVQD, per germline (reference sequence). Sequenced material: PBMCs. The sequence was collected from a male donor in good health and CMV-seropositive. The chain links TRBV10-1 to TRBJ2-1; 8 nucleotides line up with TRBD2. This CDR3 is CASSIVPSGEQFF. The CDR3 nucleotides are TGCGCCAGCAGCATTGTACCTAGCGGGGAGCAGTTCTTC.